The clone carrying this TCR beta chain came up many times. The antigen remains undetermined. The data originate from a study of early T cells in non-severe SARS-CoV-2 infection. Study results and caveats: VDJdb-based annotation leaned toward anti-spike CD8 responses and missed private and CD4 specificities.

The CDR3 sequence is 16 residues long. Trimming cost V 6 bases and J 2 bases, with 20 bases left between them. Per the germline V gene, CDR1 is MNHEY and CDR2 is SVGAGI. Unique molecular identifier tags were affixed to discrete cDNA molecules. Using its own MiXCR run on the 5' RACE reads, TCRdb lists one record per CDR3 protein. In the table there are approximately 81,000 distinct CDR3 sequences, around an eighth of which are singletons. This rearrangement joins TRBV6-5 to TRBJ2-7; TRBD2 might be the D (7 bases). The sequenced sample was whole blood. This receptor was identified in an adult who was a healthcare worker with PCR-confirmed SARS-CoV-2 infection or an uninfected control (not recorded which). For the CDR3, the DNA is TGTGCCAGCAGGTTCGCCTACACCGGGGGGCCCTACGAGCAGTACTTC. It yields the protein CASRFAYTGGPYEQYF.